The clone carrying this T cell receptor (beta chain) was recorded many times. TCR beta CDR3 amplification used RNA transcripts. An initial RT-PCR round employing HTBI primers preceded a second-round multiplex PCR. TCRdb processed the multiplex PCR reads anew with MiXCR; each CDR3 protein has one entry. The sample lists just over 600,000 distinct CDR3 sequences; about a fifth were seen once. The J segment lost 8 bases and the V segment lost 2 bases, leaving 3 bases of the junction unmatched. The CDR3 consists of 14 residues. The source of the sample is a study of Graves' ophthalmopathy and Graves' hyperthyroidism. Lactation, pregnancy, uncontrolled infections and other autoimmune diseases were all grounds for excluding patients.

Sample: peripheral blood. The sequence was obtained from a woman aged 18-30 years with stable Graves' hyperthyroidism. Some clones in this sample may be carry-over from other donors' samples. This chain joins TRBV12-3 or TRBV12-4 and TRBJ1-5; 10 bases are a match to TRBD1. DNA of the CDR3: TGTGCCAGCAGTTTATGGACAGGGGGTGAGCCCCAGCATTTT. It codes for CASSLWTGGEPQHF.